These 5 T cell receptor beta chains share one sample of origin, sequenced in a study of shared clonotypes between healthy human individuals (dated by TCRdb to the early 2020s). The library was obtained by the immunoSEQ multiplex PCR assay. Held by TCRdb, this immuneACCESS table contains in-frame sequences only and omits some clones. Under half of the omission traces to an unresolved V gene where checked; the cause of the rest is unknown. For this sample there are more than 500,000 clones; 95% to 97% appear just once. 0.05% to 0.07% of the sample is held by the ten biggest clonotypes. Sample: naive CD4+ T cells sorted from blood. Interpreted using the paper, the cell subset or site label stands for: CD45RA+ positively selected. Source of these receptors: a young woman in good health.

The J gene is TRBJ2-1, the V gene TRBV28; 8 bases match TRBD2. The V segment lost 7 bases and the J segment 5 bases; nucleotides outside the gene matches: 13. Germline CDR1 reads MDHEN; CDR2 reads SYDVKM. The CDR3 runs 16 residues. As DNA, the CDR3 is TGTGCCAGCACCCCCCCGACTAGCGTTGCCAACAATGAGCAGTTCTTC. Encoded protein: CASTPPTSVANNEQFF.

The J gene is TRBJ2-1, the V gene TRBV5-8, with 7 bases lining up with TRBD1. From germline, CDR1 is SGHTS and CDR2 YDEGEE. The CDR3 extends over 16 amino acids. The J segment lost 8 bases and the V segment lost 4 bases, leaving 15 bases of the junction unmatched. This CDR3 is CASSPRTGPFGDEQFF. The CDR3 bases are TGTGCCAGCAGCCCCAGGACAGGTCCATTCGGGGATGAGCAGTTCTTC.

This clone was detected once. This chain links TRBV21-1 with TRBJ1-5. TRBV21-1 is a listed pseudogene. The CDR3 extends over 16 amino acids. DNA of the CDR3: TGTGCCAGCAGCAAAGCGCGTGGGGGAAGGAATCAGCCCCAGCATTTT. It translates to CASSKARGGRNQPQHF.

This chain connects TRBV2 to TRBJ1-5, with D possibly matching TRBD1 (6 bases). V was trimmed by 5 bases and J by 2 bases, leaving 13 bases between them. This CDR3 has 15 amino acids. Germline V gene sequence: CDR1 SNHLY, CDR2 FYNNEI. The CDR3 is CASSWTALGNQPQHF. Written as DNA, the CDR3 is TGTGCCAGCAGTTGGACAGCTTTAGGCAATCAGCCCCAGCATTTT.

The rearrangement links TRBV6-5 to TRBJ2-4; TRBD1 matches at 8 bases. The CDR3 is 14 amino acids. Per germline, CDR1 MNHEY and CDR2 SVGAGI. V shed 4 bases and J 9 bases; nucleotides not matched to a gene: 8. CDR3 sequence reads: CASSSTKTGVIQYF. In nucleotides, the CDR3 is TGTGCCAGCAGTTCGACCAAGACAGGGGTCATTCAGTACTTC.